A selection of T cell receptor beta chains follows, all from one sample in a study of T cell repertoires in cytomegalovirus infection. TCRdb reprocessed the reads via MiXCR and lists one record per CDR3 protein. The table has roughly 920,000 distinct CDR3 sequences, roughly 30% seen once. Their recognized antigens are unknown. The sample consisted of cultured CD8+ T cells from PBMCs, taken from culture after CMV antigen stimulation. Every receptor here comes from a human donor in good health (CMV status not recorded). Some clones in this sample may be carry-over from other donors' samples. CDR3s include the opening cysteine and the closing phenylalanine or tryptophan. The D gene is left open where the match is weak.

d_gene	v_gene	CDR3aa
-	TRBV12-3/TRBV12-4	CASSKGWASTEAFF
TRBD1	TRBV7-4	CATGTGGLAGELFF
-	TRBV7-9	CASSPTSSYEQYF
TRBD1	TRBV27	CASSSGTGVVGNTIYF
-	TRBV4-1	CASSQDLVMGDEQYF
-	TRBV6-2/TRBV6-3	CASSNSEGSNTDTQYF
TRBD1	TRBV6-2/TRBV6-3	CASSHPGQWVNQPQHF
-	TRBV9	CASSSGTLNTGELFF
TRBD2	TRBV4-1	CASSNLAGGDYGNEQFF
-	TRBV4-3	CASSQAHGGPGKNEKLFF
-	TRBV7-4	CASSRPGPKKETQYF
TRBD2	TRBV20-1	CSARDSERGGAGEQFF
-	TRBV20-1	CSARDQRALSTDTQYF
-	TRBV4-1	CASSQEFGYSNQPQHF
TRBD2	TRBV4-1	CASSQTSGGAVETQYF